This TCR beta chain emerged from a study of cytomegalovirus exposure and HLA in healthy donors. Study observations and caveats: The study labeled around 160 TCR beta chains cytomegalovirus-associated.

Note on this clone: Its antigen is undetermined.

The CDR3 runs to 13 residues. The trim removed 11 bases at V and 6 bases at J, leaving 9 bases unmatched. From germline, CDR1 is ENHRY and CDR2 SYGVKD. The PCR employed 60 Vbeta primers together with 13 Jbeta primers. Repertoires were generated with immunoSEQ multiplex PCR, while TCRdb's copy carries only in-frame clones and drops some. This sample has about 170,000 clones; 84% occur once, and the top ten carry about 4.9%. The clonotype comes from a man aged 18 to 35 in good health and CMV-seronegative. The chain links TRBV10-3 to TRBJ1-5; 8 bases map to TRBD1. The sequencing input was PBMCs. CDR3 nucleotide sequence: TGTGCCGCGGCCCCGACAGGGGCTCAGCCCCAGCATTTT. Protein product: CAAAPTGAQPQHF.